These T cell receptor beta chains were read from a single sample in a study of T cell repertoires in cytomegalovirus infection. From the reads, TCRdb called clonotypes with MiXCR, one entry per CDR3 protein. The sample consists of a few hundred thousand distinct CDR3 sequences, 15% to 20% of them appearing once. Sequencing input: PBMCs. Receptor source: a human donor in good health (CMV status not recorded). Some clones in this sample may be carry-over from other donors' samples. Both conserved end residues are part of each CDR3. Each record gives: clone size, J gene, D gene, V gene, CDR3 DNA, CDR3 protein. The D gene is left open where the match is weak. For some rows the clone size is stated as once, few or many, or as a class when expanded; others skip it.

NA TRBJ1-1 TRBD1 TRBV11-2 TGTGCCAGCACCCCAGGGGAGAGACAGGGGTGGACTGAAGCTTTCTTT CASTPGERQGWTEAFF
many TRBJ1-1 TRBD1 TRBV7-2 TGTGCCAGCAGCTTTACAGGGGGCATGAACACTGAAGCTTTCTTT CASSFTGGMNTEAFF
few TRBJ2-7 TRBD2 TRBV6-2/TRBV6-3 TGTGCCAGCAGTTACTCGAGAGCGGTACTAGCGGGTAACGAGCAGTACTTC CASSYSRAVLAGNEQYF
few TRBJ2-1 NA TRBV6-1 TGTGCCAGCAGTCTAAGTCCTCGAGGCGAGCAGTTCTTC CASSLSPRGEQFF
many TRBJ2-7 NA TRBV7-2 TGTGCCAGCAGTTCACCGGGACTTCCCTCCTACGAGCAGTACTTC CASSSPGLPSYEQYF
many TRBJ2-7 NA TRBV7-2 TGTGCCAGCAGCTTAGTCCGGACAGTCGAGCAGTACTTC CASSLVRTVEQYF
few TRBJ2-5 NA TRBV2 TGTGCCAGCAGGGACAGTGGCTCCCAGTACTTC CASRDSGSQYF
many TRBJ2-3 NA TRBV7-2 TGTGCCAGCAGCCCCGGGGTAGATACGCAGTATTTT CASSPGVDTQYF
NA TRBJ1-1 NA TRBV7-9 TGTGCCAGCAGCTTAACGGGACAAATGAACACTGAAGCTTTCTTT CASSLTGQMNTEAFF
many TRBJ1-1 TRBD1 TRBV7-2 TGTGCCAGCAGCATTCCGCAGGGGGCGGACACTGAAGCTTTCTTT CASSIPQGADTEAFF
few TRBJ2-3 NA TRBV7-9 TGTGCCAGCAGCCCCCGGGCCCACACAGATACGCAGTATTTT CASSPRAHTDTQYF
few TRBJ1-2 NA TRBV6-6 TGTGCCAGCAGTTCCCAGTTGAGGGTAGATGGCTACACCTTC CASSSQLRVDGYTF
many TRBJ1-2 NA TRBV7-2 TGTGCCAGCAGCTTAGGTGCTATCGGCTACACCTTC CASSLGAIGYTF
many TRBJ2-7 TRBD1 TRBV4-1 TGCGCCAGCAGCCAACCGGGACAGGGGTGGTACGAGCAGTACTTC CASSQPGQGWYEQYF
NA TRBJ2-1 TRBD2 TRBV20-1 TGCAGTGCTACGATCGGGGGGGTGGGTAATGAGCAGTTCTTC CSATIGGVGNEQFF
many TRBJ1-5 NA TRBV7-2 TGTGCCAGCAGCTTAGTTCTAGGGAGCCAGCCCCAGCATTTT CASSLVLGSQPQHF
once TRBJ2-1 NA TRBV12-3/TRBV12-4 TGTGCCAGCAGTTTACTCGGGACAAATCACAATGAGCAGTTCTTC CASSLLGTNHNEQFF
NA TRBJ2-5 NA TRBV6-5 TGTGCCAGCAGTTACTATGAGGGCTCAGGAAAGGAGACCCAGTACTTC CASSYYEGSGKETQYF
many TRBJ2-6 NA TRBV6-2/TRBV6-3 TGTGCCAGCAGTTACGGTGGGCCGATCTCTGTGGCCAACGTCCTGACTTTC CASSYGGPISVANVLTF
many TRBJ1-3 NA TRBV11-2 TGTGCCAGCAGCTCCCGTGCAGGGTACCCCAGCTCTGGAAACACCATATATTTT CASSSRAGYPSSGNTIYF
NA TRBJ2-1 NA TRBV11-2 TGTGCCAGCAGCGAAATTAAGGGCTCCTACAATGAGCAGTTCTTC CASSEIKGSYNEQFF
NA TRBJ2-1 NA TRBV20-1 TGCAGTGCTGCCGCCGGGGGTGAGACCTACAATGAGCAGTTCTTC CSAAAGGETYNEQFF
many TRBJ2-7 TRBD1 TRBV7-2 TGTGCCAGCAGTTCGACAGGGGGGCATTACGAGCAGTACTTC CASSSTGGHYEQYF
many TRBJ1-2 NA TRBV7-2 TGTGCCAGCAGCTCCCCCGAAGGGGTTGTCTATGGCTACACCTTC CASSSPEGVVYGYTF
NA TRBJ1-5 NA TRBV12-3/TRBV12-4 TGTGCCAGCAGTAAGACCGCGGAGCCCCAGCATTTT CASSKTAEPQHF
few TRBJ1-2 NA TRBV6-2/TRBV6-3 TGTGCCAGCAGTCCTCGCCCCAGCTATGGCTACACCTTC CASSPRPSYGYTF
NA TRBJ2-3 TRBD2 TRBV6-2/TRBV6-3 TGTGCCACCGTACCTAGCGGGAGGGCCATTTTTCACACAGATACGCAGTATTTT CATVPSGRAIFHTDTQYF
few TRBJ2-5 NA TRBV5-6 TGTGCCAGCAGCGGCGGACTCCTGGAGGCCCAGTACTTC CASSGGLLEAQYF
many TRBJ1-5 NA TRBV7-6 TGTGCCAGCAGCTTAATTGATCACAGCTACAATCAGCCCCAGCATTTT CASSLIDHSYNQPQHF
NA TRBJ2-7 NA TRBV2 TGTGCCAGCAGTACCAAAAGGGAAGGCTACGAGCAGTACTTC CASSTKREGYEQYF
NA TRBJ1-1 NA TRBV28 TGTGCCGCCAACAGGGAAATGAACACTGAAGCTTTCTTT CAANREMNTEAFF
NA TRBJ2-5 NA TRBV29-1 TGCAGCGTTGATCCAGGTCCGGCCCAAGAGACCCAGTACTTC CSVDPGPAQETQYF
NA TRBJ2-5 NA TRBV12-3/TRBV12-4 TGTGCCAGCAGGGAGGCTATCCAAGAGACCCAGTACTTC CASREAIQETQYF
few TRBJ2-3 TRBD2 TRBV4-3 TGCGCCAGCAGCCAAGAGCCCCGGGGACTAGCGGGCCGCACAGATACGCAGTATTTT CASSQEPRGLAGRTDTQYF
NA TRBJ1-1 TRBD1 TRBV7-6 TGTGCCAGCAGCACCCGGACAGGGGTTGGACTCACTGAAGCTTTCTTT CASSTRTGVGLTEAFF
NA TRBJ1-2 NA TRBV5-4 TGTGCCAGCACCCTAGGTGCCACAGGAGGTTATGGCTACACCTTC CASTLGATGGYGYTF
NA TRBJ1-3 NA TRBV11-1 TGTGCCAGCAGCTTAGGGACAAGCTCTGGAAACACCATATATTTT CASSLGTSSGNTIYF
few TRBJ2-1 TRBD2 TRBV6-2/TRBV6-3 TGTGCCAGCAGACCCGGACTAGCGGGAGTATCCTACAATGAGCAGTTCTTC CASRPGLAGVSYNEQFF
many TRBJ1-5 NA TRBV4-3 TGCGCCAGCAGCCAAGACTCGGGTGTGGGTCAGCCCCAGCATTTT CASSQDSGVGQPQHF
many TRBJ2-5 TRBD2 TRBV7-8 TGTGCCAGCAGCTTGAGCGGGGCTGGGGAGACCCAGTACTTC CASSLSGAGETQYF
many TRBJ2-4 NA TRBV7-2 TGTGCCAGCAGTGGACGGAGAGTAGAAAACATTCAGTACTTC CASSGRRVENIQYF
many TRBJ2-2 NA TRBV7-8 TGTGCCAGCAGCTTTGTAGGACGTGGAACCGGGGAGCTGTTTTTT CASSFVGRGTGELFF
many TRBJ1-5 NA TRBV7-2 TGTGCCAGCAGCTTAGACGGCGGAAGCAATCAGCCCCAGCATTTT CASSLDGGSNQPQHF
many TRBJ1-2 NA TRBV12-3/TRBV12-4 TGTGCCAGCAGTTTAGCGCGTGGGACCTATGGCTACACCTTC CASSLARGTYGYTF
few TRBJ2-5 NA TRBV5-4 TGTGCCAGCAGCTCACCCCGGGGGGCGGGAGAGACCCAGTACTTC CASSSPRGAGETQYF
NA TRBJ1-2 NA TRBV12-3/TRBV12-4 TGTGCCAGCAGCCCGCCCCTGAGGGGTCAGTCTAACTATGGCTACACCTTC CASSPPLRGQSNYGYTF
once TRBJ2-7 NA TRBV9 TGTGCCAGCAGCGTAGGGGGACAAGACTACGAGCAGTACTTC CASSVGGQDYEQYF
NA TRBJ1-1 NA TRBV27 TGTGCCAGCAAATTTGGGGCAGCAAACACTGAAGCTTTCTTT CASKFGAANTEAFF
NA TRBJ1-5 NA TRBV20-1 TGCAGTGCTAGTTTCGATTACGGGAATCAGCCCCAGCATTTT CSASFDYGNQPQHF
many TRBJ2-3 TRBD1 TRBV11-2 TGTGCCAGCAGCTTAGCGGGACAGGGTTACCTACCTGGGGCAGATACGCAGTATTTT CASSLAGQGYLPGADTQYF
NA TRBJ2-1 NA TRBV7-8 TGTGCCAGCAGCTTACACCCGGTCGGGGAGCAGTTCTTC CASSLHPVGEQFF
many TRBJ1-1 NA TRBV7-2 TGTGCCAGCAGCTACAGGTGGAACACTGAAGCTTTCTTT CASSYRWNTEAFF
many TRBJ2-3 TRBD2 TRBV11-2 TGTGCCAGCAGCGTCGGACTAGCGGGAGTCGTAACAGATACGCAGTATTTT CASSVGLAGVVTDTQYF